The 24 T cell receptor beta chains reported below all come from one sample, sequenced in a study of blood T cell repertoires in COVID-19. Profiling relied on immunoSEQ multiplex PCR, and the TCRdb table lists in-frame clones only, not all of them. The data show 80,000 or so clones, with about 85% seen just once and approximately 11% held by the top ten. What was sequenced was peripheral blood. These receptors were collected from a man between 60 and 70 years old with COVID-19, enrolled during active disease.

A single count supports this clone. The genes are TRBV25-1 and TRBJ2-2, with unresolved D. The CDR3 runs to 15 residues. Trimming took off 3 bases at V and 0 bases at J, with 8 bases between the two ends. Germline V lookup: CDR1 MGHDK, CDR2 SYGVNS. CDR3 in amino acids: CASSDTFPNTGELFF. CDR3 DNA: TGTGCCAGCAGTGATACTTTCCCGAACACCGGGGAGCTGTTTTTT.

This clone has a single count. The chain combines TRBV27 with TRBJ1-1; D unresolved. This CDR3 comprises 14 residues. Between the trimmed V and J ends, which lost 2 bases and 7 bases, there was a span of 14 bases. Germline assignment: CDR1 MNHEY and CDR2 SMNVEV (reference sequence). CDR3 in amino acids: CASSLEPMGLEAFF. The CDR3 DNA reads TGTGCCAGCAGTTTAGAACCCATGGGCCTTGAAGCTTTCTTT.

The chain joins TRBV5-1 to TRBJ1-4, with 7 nucleotides matching TRBD1. Trimming removed 3 bases from V and 4 bases from J; junction bases left unmatched: 6. Germline loops: CDR1 SGHRS, CDR2 YFSETQ. This CDR3 is built from 15 residues. CDR3 sequence reads: CASSWTGRFNEKLFF. CDR3 nucleotide sequence: TGCGCCAGCAGCTGGACAGGACGCTTTAATGAAAAACTGTTTTTT. Drawing the rest from reference TRBV5-1 and TRBJ1-4, the complete variable domain is KAGVTQTPRYLIKTRGQQVTLSCSPISGHRSVSWYQQTPGQGLQFLFEYFSETQRNKGNFPGRFSGRQFSNSRSEMNVSTLELGDSALYLCASSWTGRFNEKLFFGSGTQLSVL.

The chain joins TRBV6-5 to TRBJ2-5; D is uncertain. Germline loops: CDR1 MNHEY, CDR2 SVGAGI. The ends were cut back, 6 bases at V and 4 bases at J, with 12 bases in the middle. This CDR3 is 13 amino acids long. As DNA, the CDR3 is TGTGCCAGCAGCTTAGACTGGAGAGAGACCCAGTACTTC. Translation: CASSLDWRETQYF.

The chain links TRBV28 to TRBJ1-2; D is unresolved. Per germline, CDR1 MDHEN and CDR2 SYDVKM. Trimming took 4 bases from V and 5 from J, leaving 8 bases between them. The CDR3 totals 12 residues. CDR3: CASSSSFYGYTF. For the CDR3, the DNA is TGTGCCAGCAGTTCCTCCTTTTATGGCTACACCTTC.

This clone was recorded only once. The chain combines TRBV6-5 with TRBJ1-3, with a weak D call TRBD1 (6 bases). Trimming stripped 3 bases from V and 3 bases from J, with 12 bases between. The CDR3 has 15 amino acids. Germline CDR1 is MNHEY and CDR2 is SVGAGI. The CDR3 region is CASSYGQHIGNTIYF. In DNA, the CDR3 is TGTGCCAGCAGTTATGGACAGCACATTGGAAACACCATATATTTT.

The chain employs TRBV10-2 and TRBJ2-3; D is possibly TRBD2 (5 bases). CDR1 is WSHSY, CDR2 SAAADI, per germline. Trimming shortened V by 8 bases and J by 6 bases, and 9 bases separated the two germline ends. The CDR3 is made up of 11 amino acids. CDR3 sequence reads: CASERGDTQYF. The CDR3 DNA sequence: TGCGCCAGCGAAAGAGGGGATACGCAGTATTTT.

The chain joins TRBV13 to TRBJ2-1; 14 bases align to TRBD2. Per germline, CDR1 PRHDT and CDR2 FYEKMQ (reference sequence). The CDR3 has 18 residues. V lost 1 base, J lost 7 bases, and 9 bases stayed unmatched. The CDR3: CASSLDLGGTSGSNEQFF. The CDR3 nucleotides read TGTGCCAGCAGCTTAGATCTGGGGGGGACTAGCGGGAGTAATGAGCAGTTCTTC.

The chain links TRBV5-1 to TRBJ1-2, with a weak D call TRBD1 (6 bases). The CDR3 is 14 residues long. The germline V gene has CDR1 SGHRS and CDR2 YFSETQ. V was trimmed by 4 bases and J by 2 bases, leaving 12 bases between them. The CDR3 sequence is CASSGGAINYGYTF. The CDR3 DNA sequence: TGCGCCAGCAGCGGGGGGGCCATAAACTATGGCTACACCTTC.

The chain carries TRBV19 and TRBJ1-6, with a possible D match to TRBD1 (6 bases). The CDR3 runs 15 residues. Germline V lookup: CDR1 LNHDA, CDR2 SQIVND (reference sequence). V dropped 6 bases and J dropped 9 bases, with 18 bases sitting between them. The DNA for the CDR3 is TGTGCCAGTAGGGACAGCAGAGGCTCACCTTCACCCCTCCACTTT. It encodes CASRDSRGSPSPLHF.

This sequence joins TRBV5-4 and TRBJ1-2; maybe TRBD1 (5 bases). The CDR3 consists of 13 residues. Germline V gene lookup returns CDR1 SGHNT and CDR2 YYREEE (reference sequence). V shed 4 bases and J shed 6 bases, with 13 bases lying between them. CDR3 nucleotides: TGTGCCAGCAGCCGACCTGGGGGGGATGGCTACACCTTC. Protein sequence: CASSRPGGDGYTF. The complete variable domain, with remaining parts taken from reference TRBV5-4 and TRBJ1-2, reads ETGVTQSPTHLIKTRGQQVTLRCSSQSGHNTVSWYQQALGQGPQFIFQYYREEENGRGNFPPRFSGLQFPNYSSELNVNALELDDSALYLCASSRPGGDGYTFGSGTRLTVV.

The chain couples TRBV7-9 to TRBJ1-1; D unclear. The CDR3 length is 14 residues. V shed 10 bases and J shed 0 bases, with 15 bases lying between them. CDR1 is SEHNR and CDR2 is FQNEAQ in the germline V gene (reference sequence). The CDR3 sequence is CATKPANMNTEAFF. CDR3 nucleotides: TGTGCCACTAAACCCGCGAATATGAACACTGAAGCTTTCTTT.

This sequence joins TRBV7-9 and TRBJ2-2, with TRBD2 as a possible D gene (5 bases). This CDR3 has 14 amino acids. Germline CDR1 and CDR2: SEHNR and FQNEAQ (reference sequence). V lost 5 bases, J lost 0 bases, and 7 bases lay in between. The CDR3: CASSTGSNTGELFF. In nucleotides, the CDR3 is TGTGCCAGCAGCACGGGATCGAACACCGGGGAGCTGTTTTTT.

The V and J genes are TRBV2 and TRBJ1-6; TRBD1 aligns across 9 bases. With 6 bases clipped from V and 7 bases from J, the junction kept 4 bases outside the gene matches. CDR3 length: 14 amino acids. Per the germline V gene, CDR1 is SNHLY and CDR2 is FYNNEI. The CDR3 is CASRPGQGNSPLHF. The CDR3 nucleotides are TGTGCCAGCAGGCCGGGACAGGGCAATTCACCCCTCCACTTT. The full variable domain, in which reference TRBV2 and TRBJ1-6 provide the parts outside the CDR3, is EPEVTQTPSHQVTQMGQEVILRCVPISNHLYFYWYRQILGQKVEFLVSFYNNEISEKSEIFDDQFSVERPDGSNFTLKIRSTKLEDSAMYFCASRPGQGNSPLHFGNGTRLTVT.

The J gene is TRBJ1-1, the V gene TRBV7-9, with D tentatively TRBD1 (6 bases). V lost 5 bases and J lost 1, with 17 bases in between. The germline V gene encodes CDR1 SEHNR and CDR2 FQNEAQ (reference sequence). The CDR3 is 16 amino acids. The CDR3: CASSTYTGPRNTEAFF. The CDR3 bases are TGTGCCAGCAGCACCTATACAGGGCCGAGGAACACTGAAGCTTTCTTT.

The CDR3 coding sequence is TGTGCCAGCAGCCAAGAACGGGGGAGCACTGAAGCTTTCTTT. Translating it yields CASSQERGSTEAFF. V gene TRBV3-1 (or the pseudogene TRBV3-2) combines with J gene TRBJ1-1; D is perhaps TRBD1 (5 bases). V was clipped by 0 bases and J by 4 bases, with 9 bases between them. This CDR3 has 14 residues. CDR1 LGHDT and CDR2 YNNKEL come from the germline V gene (reference sequence).

This clone has just one count. This chain links TRBV2 with TRBJ1-6, with D perhaps TRBD1 (5 bases). Trimming took 7 bases from V and 4 from J, leaving 11 bases between them. In germline, CDR1 is SNHLY, CDR2 FYNNEI. This CDR3 contains 14 residues. CDR3 DNA: TGTGCCAGCAAGACGGACATTTATAATTCACCCCTCCACTTT. It yields the protein CASKTDIYNSPLHF.

The V and J genes are TRBV19 and TRBJ1-1; 9 nucleotides agree with TRBD1. The CDR3 length is 14 residues. CDR1 and CDR2 from the germline V gene are LNHDA and SQIVND (reference sequence). V trimming: 3 bases; J trimming: 6 bases; junction bases outside the gene matches: 5. The DNA for the CDR3 is TGTGCCAGTAGTATGGGGGACAGGGAGGCTGAAGCTTTCTTT. It specifies CASSMGDREAEAFF. Full variable domain (remainder filled in from reference TRBV19 and TRBJ1-1): DGGITQSPKYLFRKEGQNVTLSCEQNLNHDAMYWYRQDPGQGLRLIYYSQIVNDFQKGDIAEGYSVSREKKESFPLTVTSAQKNPTAFYLCASSMGDREAEAFFGQGTRLTVV.

This sequence joins TRBV30 and TRBJ1-5; D not resolved. The CDR3 is 15 amino acids. The V end lost 7 bases, the J end lost 3 bases, and 19 bases lay between the germline ends. CDR1 is GTSNPN and CDR2 is SVGIG in the germline V gene (reference sequence). The CDR3 region has the DNA TGTGCCTACAAAACCGCCGGGTTATTCAATCAGCCCCAGCATTTT. Translation: CAYKTAGLFNQPQHF.

The chain recombines TRBV7-9 with TRBJ2-3; D is unresolved. Trimming stripped 5 bases from V and 5 bases from J, with 17 bases between. CDR1 is SEHNR, CDR2 FQNEAQ, per germline (reference sequence). The CDR3 extends over 15 amino acids. CDR3 sequence reads: CASSAIASVVDTQYF. CDR3 nucleotide sequence: TGTGCCAGCAGCGCCATAGCAAGTGTTGTAGATACGCAGTATTTT.

The chain couples TRBV25-1 to TRBJ2-7; TRBD2 might be the D (6 bases). CDR1 is MGHDK and CDR2 is SYGVNS in the germline V gene. CDR3 size: 15 residues. Trimming cost V 5 bases and J 4 bases, with 18 bases left between them. As DNA, the CDR3 is TGTGCCAGCAGTCGTAGCGGTGCGTTACCTTACGAGCAGTACTTC. This gives the protein CASSRSGALPYEQYF.

For this clone: At one of its ends the junction is not consistent with the germline gene, which may arise from a read error. V gene TRBV11-2 combines with J gene TRBJ2-7; D is perhaps TRBD2 (6 bases). CDR1 SGHAT and CDR2 FQNNGV come from the germline V gene. CDR3 size: 15 residues. CDR3 residues: CASSVEHGSSYEQYF. The CDR3 DNA reads as TGTGCCAGCAGCGTAGAACACGGGAGCTCCTACGAGCAGTACTTC.

The V and J genes are TRBV9 and TRBJ1-3, with TRBD1 as a possible D gene (5 bases). The germline CDR1 and CDR2 sequences are SGDLS and YYNGEE. Trimming took 3 bases from V and 4 from J, leaving 17 bases between them. The CDR3 loop spans 16 amino acids. The CDR3 loop is CASSADAGLGGNTIYF. In DNA, the CDR3 is TGTGCCAGCAGCGCCGATGCAGGGTTAGGGGGAAACACCATATATTTT.

The rearrangement links TRBV7-3 to TRBJ2-3; no clear D gene. The germline CDR1 and CDR2 sequences are SGHTA and FQGTGA. V lost 2 bases to trimming and J lost 4 bases, with 10 bases between them. The CDR3 runs 14 residues. CDR3 in amino acids: CASSLRVGADTQYF. CDR3 DNA: TGTGCCAGCAGCTTACGGGTAGGCGCAGATACGCAGTATTTT.